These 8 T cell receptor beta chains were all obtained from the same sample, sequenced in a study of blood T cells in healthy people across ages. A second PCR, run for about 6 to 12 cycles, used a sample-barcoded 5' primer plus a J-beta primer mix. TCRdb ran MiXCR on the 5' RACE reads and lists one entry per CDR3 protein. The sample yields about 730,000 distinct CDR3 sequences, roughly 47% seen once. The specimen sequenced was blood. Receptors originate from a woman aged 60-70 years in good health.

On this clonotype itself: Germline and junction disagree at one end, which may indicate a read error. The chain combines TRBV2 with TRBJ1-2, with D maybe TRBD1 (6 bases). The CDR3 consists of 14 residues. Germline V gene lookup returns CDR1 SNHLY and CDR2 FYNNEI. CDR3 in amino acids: CTSSGDRRPYGYTF. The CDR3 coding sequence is TGTACCAGCAGTGGCGACAGGAGACCCTATGGCTACACCTTC.

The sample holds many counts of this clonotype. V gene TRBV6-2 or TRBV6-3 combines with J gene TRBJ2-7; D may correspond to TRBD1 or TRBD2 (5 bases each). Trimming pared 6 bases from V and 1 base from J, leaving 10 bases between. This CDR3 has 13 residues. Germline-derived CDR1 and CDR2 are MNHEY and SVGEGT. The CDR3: CASRRGGSYEQYF. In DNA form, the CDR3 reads TGTGCCAGCAGGAGGGGCGGATCCTACGAGCAGTACTTC.

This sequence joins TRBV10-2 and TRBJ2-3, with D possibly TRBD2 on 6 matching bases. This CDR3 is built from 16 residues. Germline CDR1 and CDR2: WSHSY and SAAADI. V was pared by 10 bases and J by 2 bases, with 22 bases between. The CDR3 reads CAIKEGSGQLTDTQYF. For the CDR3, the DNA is TGCGCCATCAAGGAAGGTAGCGGACAACTCACAGATACGCAGTATTTT.

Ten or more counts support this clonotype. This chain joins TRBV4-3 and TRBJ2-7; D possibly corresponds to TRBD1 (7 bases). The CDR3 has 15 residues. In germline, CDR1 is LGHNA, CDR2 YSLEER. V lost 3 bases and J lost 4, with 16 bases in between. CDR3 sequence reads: CASSHTPTGRYEQYF. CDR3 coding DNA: TGCGCCAGCAGCCACACTCCGACAGGGAGGTACGAGCAGTACTTC.

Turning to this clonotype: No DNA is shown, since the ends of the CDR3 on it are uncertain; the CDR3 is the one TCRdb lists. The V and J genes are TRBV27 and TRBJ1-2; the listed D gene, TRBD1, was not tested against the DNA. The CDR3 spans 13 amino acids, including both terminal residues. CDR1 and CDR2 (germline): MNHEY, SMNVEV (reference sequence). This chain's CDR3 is CATRGGLVYGCTF.

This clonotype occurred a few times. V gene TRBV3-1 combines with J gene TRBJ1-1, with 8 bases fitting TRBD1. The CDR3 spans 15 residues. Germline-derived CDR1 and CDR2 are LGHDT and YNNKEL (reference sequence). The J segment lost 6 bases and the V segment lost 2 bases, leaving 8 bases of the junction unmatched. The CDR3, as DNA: TGTGCCAGCAGCCAAATACAGGGGGTGGGCGCTGAAGCTTTCTTT. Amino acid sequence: CASSQIQGVGAEAFF.

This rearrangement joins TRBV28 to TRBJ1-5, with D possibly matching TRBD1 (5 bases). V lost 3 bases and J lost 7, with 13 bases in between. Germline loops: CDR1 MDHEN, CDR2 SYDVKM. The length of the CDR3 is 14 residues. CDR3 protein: CASSFGQGRQPQHF. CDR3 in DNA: TGTGCCAGCAGTTTTGGGCAGGGAAGGCAGCCCCAGCATTTT.

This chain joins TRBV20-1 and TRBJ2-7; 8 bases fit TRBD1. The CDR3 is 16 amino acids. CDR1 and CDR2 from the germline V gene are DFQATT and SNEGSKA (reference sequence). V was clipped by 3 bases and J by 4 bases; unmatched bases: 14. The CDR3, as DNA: TGCAGTGCTAGGTCCCCCTCGACAGGGGAGGATTACGAGCAGTACTTC. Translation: CSARSPSTGEDYEQYF.